This T cell receptor beta chain was recorded in a study of blood T cell repertoires in COVID-19. At the level of the study: There were acute and convalescent COVID-19 samples, and they came from the United States, Italy and Spain.

Germline loops: CDR1 SGHRS, CDR2 YFSETQ. V dropped 3 bases and J dropped 4; count of bases not matched to a gene: 1. This CDR3 spans 13 amino acids. Here immunoSEQ multiplex PCR was the method, and the copy in TCRdb shows in-frame clones only, minus some. Of some 240,000 clones detected, 92% appear once; the ten largest clones hold 0.82%. Sequencing was performed on peripheral blood. This rearrangement joins TRBV5-1 to TRBJ1-5, with TRBD1 matching 7 bases. The sequence was obtained from a man between 60 and 75 years old with COVID-19, enrolled during active disease. The CDR3 protein is CASSWDSNQPQHF. The CDR3 DNA is TGCGCCAGCAGCTGGGACAGTAATCAGCCCCAGCATTTT. Variable domain in full (rest from reference TRBV5-1 and TRBJ1-5): KAGVTQTPRYLIKTRGQQVTLSCSPISGHRSVSWYQQTPGQGLQFLFEYFSETQRNKGNFPGRFSGRQFSNSRSEMNVSTLELGDSALYLCASSWDSNQPQHFGDGTRLSIL.